This passage covers 25 T cell receptor beta chains from one sample sequenced in a study of control samples from healthy donors and cancer patients (TCRdb year 2020). Library generation was performed with the immunoSEQ multiplex PCR assay. TCRdb took over this immuneACCESS table, retaining in-frame rearrangements with V and J assigned. Such tables are incomplete; in checked studies, under half of the missing clones stem from an unresolved V gene, and the remainder is unexplained. In this sample the table shows approximately 100,000 clones, roughly 78% of which occur a single time. Roughly 2% of the sample goes to the ten largest clones. Sequencing was carried out using blood. The source of these receptors is a man in his fifties or sixties in good health.

CDR3 in DNA: TGTGCCAGTAGTGTTGGCCTCTCCTACGAGCAGTACTTC. Its translation: CASSVGLSYEQYF. This chain uses TRBV19 with TRBJ2-7, with D unresolved. Trimming pared 5 bases from V and 0 bases from J, leaving 8 bases between. The CDR3 covers 13 residues. The germline gives CDR1 LNHDA, CDR2 SQIVND (reference sequence).

The CDR3 DNA reads TGTGCCAGCAGCGTAGCAGGAGATACGCAGTATTTT. Translated, it gives CASSVAGDTQYF. The chain employs TRBV9 and TRBJ2-3, with unresolved D. This CDR3 is built from 12 residues. Germline V gene sequence: CDR1 SGDLS, CDR2 YYNGEE. V lost 0 bases and J lost 5, with 4 bases in between.

This clone turned up a few times. The V and J genes are TRBV6-5 and TRBJ1-6, with a tentative D call TRBD1 (6 bases). CDR1 is MNHEY and CDR2 is SVGAGI in the germline V gene. This CDR3 has 15 amino acids. V lost 6 bases, J lost 5 bases, and 14 bases lay in between. This CDR3 is CASRPQGLDNSPLHF. DNA for the CDR3: TGTGCCAGCAGACCACAGGGATTGGATAATTCACCCCTCCACTTT.

V gene TRBV29-1 combines with J gene TRBJ2-1, with D perhaps given as TRBD1 or TRBD2 (5 bases each). From germline, CDR1 is SQVTM and CDR2 ANQGSEA. The CDR3 consists of 15 residues. Trimming took 2 bases from V and 0 from J, leaving 11 bases between them. The CDR3 region has the DNA TGCAGCGTTGAATACGGGGACCGCTCCTACAATGAGCAGTTCTTC. Protein product: CSVEYGDRSYNEQFF.

This clone is a singleton in its sample. Other DNA sequences in the same sample also yield this CDR3. The chain is built from TRBV18 and TRBJ2-5, with D uncertain. Trimming removed 4 bases at V and 0 bases at J, with 3 bases between. CDR1 and CDR2 (germline): KGHSH, LQKENI. The CDR3 runs 12 residues. The CDR3 protein is CASSRDQETQYF. Here the CDR3 DNA reads TGTGCCAGCTCACGGGACCAAGAGACCCAGTACTTC.

The CDR3 bases are TGTGCCAGCACCCCCGGGGGGTCCTCGTACAATGAGCAGTTCTTC. Its protein is CASTPGGSSYNEQFF. The V gene is TRBV5-4, the J gene TRBJ2-1; 7 positions agree with TRBD2. V dropped 6 bases and J dropped 4; count of bases not matched to a gene: 10. The germline gives CDR1 SGHNT, CDR2 YYREEE (reference sequence). The CDR3 is 15 amino acids.

The CDR3 DNA sequence: TGTGCCAGCAGGCCCACCACAGGGGATTATGGCTACACCTTC. The encoded protein is CASRPTTGDYGYTF. V usage is TRBV27 and J usage is TRBJ1-2; 7 bases are a match to TRBD1. Germline CDR1 reads MNHEY; CDR2 reads SMNVEV (reference sequence). The ends lost 6 bases at V and 5 bases at J; junction bases unmatched: 9. This CDR3 contains 14 residues.

The chain joins TRBV7-9 to TRBJ1-6; D call uncertain. The V end was cut by 1 base, the J end by 12 bases, with 10 bases between. The CDR3 is 13 residues long. The germline gives CDR1 SEHNR, CDR2 FQNEAQ (reference sequence). The CDR3 reads CASSLESNRPLHF. The CDR3 nucleotides are TGTGCCAGCAGCTTAGAAAGCAACCGACCCCTCCACTTT. Full variable domain (rest looked up from reference TRBV7-9 and TRBJ1-6): DTGVSQNPRHKITKRGQNVTFRCDPISEHNRLYWYRQTLGQGPEFLTYFQNEAQLEKSRLLSDRFSAERPKGSFSTLEIQRTEQGDSAMYLCASSLESNRPLHFGNGTRLTVT.

The chain employs TRBV19 and TRBJ2-1; 15 nucleotides match TRBD2. CDR1 is LNHDA and CDR2 is SQIVND in the germline V gene (reference sequence). The CDR3 contains 16 residues. The trim removed 8 bases at V and 4 bases at J, leaving 6 bases unmatched. CDR3 sequence: CASGRGLAGGYNEQFF. The CDR3 DNA is TGTGCCAGTGGGAGAGGACTAGCGGGAGGGTACAATGAGCAGTTCTTC.

This chain uses TRBV9 with TRBJ1-3; 8 positions agree with TRBD1. After removal of 4 bases from V and 6 bases from J, the junction contained 3 bases not matched to a gene. This CDR3 comprises 13 residues. CDR1 and CDR2 (germline): SGDLS, YYNGEE. The CDR3 nucleotides are TGTGCCAGCAGCCCGGGACAGGCAAACACCATATATTTT. It is translated as CASSPGQANTIYF. The full variable domain, with the rest looked up from reference TRBV9 and TRBJ1-3, is DSGVTQTPKHLITATGQRVTLRCSPRSGDLSVYWYQQSLDQGLQFLIQYYNGEERAKGNILERFSAQQFPDLHSELNLSSLELGDSALYFCASSPGQANTIYFGEGSWLTVV.

The rearrangement joins TRBV3-1 (or the pseudogene TRBV3-2) to TRBJ2-7; 8 bases are a match to TRBD1. The trim removed 4 bases at V and 2 bases at J, leaving 10 bases unmatched. Looked up from germline, CDR1 is LGHDT and CDR2 is YNNKEL (reference sequence). The CDR3 loop spans 16 amino acids. The CDR3, as DNA: TGTGCCAGCAGCCTTGGGCCGGGACAGGCCGCCTACGAGCAGTACTTC. This translates into CASSLGPGQAAYEQYF.

This chain connects TRBV30 to TRBJ2-6; TRBD1 agrees at 7 bases. CDR3 length: 14 amino acids. V lost 6 bases to trimming and J lost 2 bases; unmatched junction nucleotides: 4. The germline V gene has CDR1 GTSNPN and CDR2 SVGIG (reference sequence). The CDR3 DNA follows: TGTGCCTGTACCCAGGGGGCTGGGGCCAACGTCCTGACTTTC. Protein product: CACTQGAGANVLTF. The variable domain in full, with the rest retrieved from reference TRBV30 and TRBJ2-6, is SQTIHQWPATLVQPVGSPLSLECTVEGTSNPNLYWYRQAAGRGLQLLFYSVGIGQISSEVPQNLSASRPQDRQFILSSKKLLLSDSGFYLCACTQGAGANVLTFGAGSRLTVL.

The rearrangement uses TRBV6-2 or TRBV6-3 and TRBJ2-2; D unclear. Trimming removed 0 bases from V and 2 bases from J, with 22 bases in between. The CDR3 covers 20 residues. The germline V gene encodes CDR1 MNHEY and CDR2 SVGEGT. The CDR3 spells CASSYSTAPGAAYNTGELFF. The CDR3 coding sequence is TGTGCCAGCAGTTACTCGACGGCACCCGGTGCGGCGTATAACACCGGGGAGCTGTTTTTT.

V is TRBV9 and J is TRBJ2-3; D remains unclear. Germline CDR1 SGDLS, CDR2 YYNGEE. The V end was cut by 3 bases, the J end by 14 bases, with 19 bases between. The CDR3 is made up of 13 amino acids. The CDR3 is CASSAENSLPPYF. As DNA, the CDR3 is TGTGCCAGCAGCGCCGAGAACTCTCTCCCCCCGTATTTT.

This chain joins TRBV6-1 and TRBJ2-2; 11 positions agree with TRBD2. The J segment lost 0 bases and the V segment lost 3 bases, leaving 6 bases of the junction unmatched. The length of the CDR3 is 18 residues. The germline CDR1 and CDR2 sequences are MNHNS and SASEGT. CDR3 residues: CASSDGTSGFANTGELFF. DNA of the CDR3: TGTGCCAGCAGTGACGGGACTAGCGGATTCGCGAACACCGGGGAGCTGTTTTTT.

The chain has TRBV28 and TRBJ2-1; D remains unclear. CDR1 MDHEN and CDR2 SYDVKM come from the germline V gene. V lost 3 bases and J lost 1, with 10 bases in between. The CDR3 consists of 15 residues. The CDR3 spells CASSFGSASYNEQFF. CDR3 in DNA: TGTGCCAGCAGTTTTGGGTCGGCATCCTACAATGAGCAGTTCTTC.

The J gene is TRBJ2-3, the V gene TRBV3-1 (or the pseudogene TRBV3-2); tentatively, D is TRBD1 or TRBD2 (5 bases each). Germline loops: CDR1 LGHDT, CDR2 YNNKEL (reference sequence). The CDR3 length is 13 residues. Trimming stripped 4 bases from V and 11 bases from J, with 16 bases between. Here the CDR3 DNA reads TGTGCCAGCAGCCGGGACCTCAAAGCTGGGCAGTATTTT. Its translation: CASSRDLKAGQYF.

This clone was detected once. This CDR3 reads CSVGFGGAQETQYF. The DNA of the CDR3 is TGCAGCGTTGGGTTCGGGGGAGCACAAGAGACCCAGTACTTC. The V call is TRBV29-1, the J call TRBJ2-5; perhaps TRBD2 as D (6 bases). Looked up from germline, CDR1 is SQVTM and CDR2 is ANQGSEA. V was shortened by 4 bases and J by 2 bases, with 14 bases between the two germline ends. The CDR3 has 14 residues.

In its sample, this clone was seen a few times. This chain links TRBV7-3 with TRBJ2-3; 8 nucleotides match TRBD2. Germline CDR1 reads SGHTA; CDR2 reads FQGTGA. CDR3 length: 14 amino acids. J was trimmed by 6 bases and V by 4 bases; bases with no gene match: 6. CDR3 protein: CASSSGASGDTQYF. The DNA of the CDR3 is TGTGCCAGCAGCTCAGGGGCTAGCGGGGATACGCAGTATTTT.

The chain carries TRBV5-1 and TRBJ2-5, with TRBD2 identical over 11 bases. This CDR3 has 16 residues. CDR1 and CDR2 (germline): SGHRS, YFSETQ. V gave up 4 bases and J gave up 0 bases; unmatched junction bases: 5. The CDR3 nucleotides read TGCGCCAGCAGCCCAGGGACTAGCGGTTACCAAGAGACCCAGTACTTC. It codes for CASSPGTSGYQETQYF. The complete variable domain, with remaining parts taken from reference TRBV5-1 and TRBJ2-5, reads KAGVTQTPRYLIKTRGQQVTLSCSPISGHRSVSWYQQTPGQGLQFLFEYFSETQRNKGNFPGRFSGRQFSNSRSEMNVSTLELGDSALYLCASSPGTSGYQETQYFGPGTRLLVL.

The J gene is TRBJ2-5, the V gene TRBV7-9, with 13 positions matching TRBD2. V lost 5 bases to trimming and J lost 5 bases; unmatched junction nucleotides: 2. Germline-derived CDR1 and CDR2 are SEHNR and FQNEAQ (reference sequence). The CDR3 has 14 amino acids. CDR3 amino acids: CASSLTSGRETQYF. The CDR3 DNA follows: TGTGCCAGCAGCCTGACTAGCGGGAGGGAGACCCAGTACTTC.

The chain has TRBV3-1 (or the pseudogene TRBV3-2) and TRBJ2-5, with D perhaps matching TRBD1 (5 bases). Looked up from germline, CDR1 is LGHDT and CDR2 is YNNKEL (reference sequence). With 0 bases removed from V and 3 bases from J, the gap between germline ends came to 20 bases. The CDR3 is 18 residues long. The CDR3 loop is CASSQETLDSIPEETQYF. DNA for the CDR3: TGTGCCAGCAGCCAAGAGACCCTCGACAGCATCCCGGAAGAGACCCAGTACTTC.

The V gene is TRBV5-1, the J gene TRBJ2-1; no clear D gene. The CDR3 has 18 residues. Germline V gene sequence: CDR1 SGHRS, CDR2 YFSETQ. V lost 0 bases, J lost 0 bases, and 16 bases lay in between. The CDR3 sequence: CASSLVMFRMGSYNEQFF. The CDR3 nucleotides are TGCGCCAGCAGCTTGGTGATGTTCCGAATGGGCTCCTACAATGAGCAGTTCTTC. The whole variable domain, remainder taken from reference TRBV5-1 and TRBJ2-1, is KAGVTQTPRYLIKTRGQQVTLSCSPISGHRSVSWYQQTPGQGLQFLFEYFSETQRNKGNFPGRFSGRQFSNSRSEMNVSTLELGDSALYLCASSLVMFRMGSYNEQFFGPGTRLTVL.

The genes are TRBV7-9 and TRBJ1-5; perhaps TRBD1 as D (5 bases). The CDR3 runs to 14 residues. Per germline, CDR1 SEHNR and CDR2 FQNEAQ (reference sequence). Trimming cost V 1 base and J 3 bases, with 7 bases left between them. In DNA form, the CDR3 reads TGTGCCAGCAGCTTAGGGGGGAACAATCAGCCCCAGCATTTT. It specifies CASSLGGNNQPQHF.

The V gene is TRBV7-9, the J gene TRBJ1-1; D unclear. Trimming removed 1 base from V and 7 bases from J, with 10 bases in between. The CDR3 spans 13 residues. The germline V gene encodes CDR1 SEHNR and CDR2 FQNEAQ (reference sequence). The CDR3 loop is CASSLGEGFEAFF. CDR3 bases: TGTGCCAGCAGCTTAGGGGAAGGGTTTGAAGCTTTCTTT.